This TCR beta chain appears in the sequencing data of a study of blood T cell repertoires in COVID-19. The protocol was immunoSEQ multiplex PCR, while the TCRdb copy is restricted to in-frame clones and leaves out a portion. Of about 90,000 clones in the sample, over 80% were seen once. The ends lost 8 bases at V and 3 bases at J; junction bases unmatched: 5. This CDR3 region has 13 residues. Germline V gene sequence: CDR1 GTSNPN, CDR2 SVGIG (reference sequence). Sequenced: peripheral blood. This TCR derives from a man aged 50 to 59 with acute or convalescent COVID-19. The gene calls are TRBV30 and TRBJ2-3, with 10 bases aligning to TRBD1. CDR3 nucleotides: TGTGCCGGCCGGGACAGGGGTACAGATACGCAGTATTTT. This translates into CAGRDRGTDTQYF.